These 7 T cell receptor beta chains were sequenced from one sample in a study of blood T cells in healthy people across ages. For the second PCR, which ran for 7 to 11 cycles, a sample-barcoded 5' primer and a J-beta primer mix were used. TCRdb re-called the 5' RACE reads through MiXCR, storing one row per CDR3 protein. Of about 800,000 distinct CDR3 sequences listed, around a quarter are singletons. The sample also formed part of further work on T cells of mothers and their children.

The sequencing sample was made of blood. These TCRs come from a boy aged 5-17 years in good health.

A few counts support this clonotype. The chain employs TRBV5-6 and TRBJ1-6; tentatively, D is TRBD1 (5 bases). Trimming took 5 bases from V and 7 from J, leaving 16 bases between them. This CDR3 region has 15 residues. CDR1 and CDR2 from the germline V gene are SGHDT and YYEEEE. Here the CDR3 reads CASRGTDLGNSPLHF. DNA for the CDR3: TGTGCCAGCAGGGGGACCGACCTAGGGAATTCACCCCTCCACTTT.

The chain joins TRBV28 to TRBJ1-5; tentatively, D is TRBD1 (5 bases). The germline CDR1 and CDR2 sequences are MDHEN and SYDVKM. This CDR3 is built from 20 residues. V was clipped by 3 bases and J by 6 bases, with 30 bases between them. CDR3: CASSFGLPVPGRLGGQPQHF. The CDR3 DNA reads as TGTGCCAGCAGTTTTGGGCTTCCTGTTCCAGGGCGGCTGGGGGGTCAGCCCCAGCATTTT.

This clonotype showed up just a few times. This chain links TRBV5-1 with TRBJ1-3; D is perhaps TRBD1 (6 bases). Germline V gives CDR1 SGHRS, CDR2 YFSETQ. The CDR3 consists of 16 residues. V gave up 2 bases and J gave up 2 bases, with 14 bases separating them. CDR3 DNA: TGCGCCAGCAGCTTTGACAGGCCCCCACCTGGAAACACCATATATTTT. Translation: CASSFDRPPPGNTIYF.

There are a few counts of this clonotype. CDR3 DNA: TGTGCCAGCACCGAGGGAGGGGGCGGGCATGGCTACACCTTC. Its protein is CASTEGGGGHGYTF. The chain is built from TRBV7-2 and TRBJ1-2, with 7 bases lining up with TRBD1. This CDR3 comprises 14 residues. From germline, CDR1 is SGHTA and CDR2 FQGNSA. With 7 bases clipped from V and 6 bases from J, the junction kept 11 bases outside the gene matches.

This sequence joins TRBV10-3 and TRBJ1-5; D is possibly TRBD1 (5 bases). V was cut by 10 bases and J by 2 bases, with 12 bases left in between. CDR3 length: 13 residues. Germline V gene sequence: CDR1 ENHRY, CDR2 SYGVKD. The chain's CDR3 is CATEDSGNQPQHF. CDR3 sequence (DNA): TGTGCCACCGAAGACAGCGGCAATCAGCCCCAGCATTTT.

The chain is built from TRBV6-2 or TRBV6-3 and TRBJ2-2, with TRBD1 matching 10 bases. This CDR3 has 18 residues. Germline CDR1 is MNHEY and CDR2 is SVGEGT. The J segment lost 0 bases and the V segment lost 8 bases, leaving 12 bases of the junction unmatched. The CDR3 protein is CASRTLPGQGSNTGELFF. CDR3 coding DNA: TGTGCCAGCCGGACCCTTCCGGGACAGGGGTCGAACACCGGGGAGCTGTTTTTT.

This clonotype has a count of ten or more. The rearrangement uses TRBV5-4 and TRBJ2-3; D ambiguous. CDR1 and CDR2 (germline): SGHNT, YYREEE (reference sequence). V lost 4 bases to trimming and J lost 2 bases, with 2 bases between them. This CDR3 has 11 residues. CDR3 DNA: TGTGCCAGCAGCATCACAGATACGCAGTATTTT. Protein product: CASSITDTQYF.